The clone carrying this TCR beta chain showed up just a few times. The V gene's germline CDR1 is DFQATT and CDR2 SNEGSKA (reference sequence). The CDR3 loop spans 12 amino acids. The V and J ends lost 3 bases and 9 bases, in that order; junction bases with no gene match: 5. This sample is drawn from a study of blood T cells in healthy people across ages. Combining a sample-barcoded 5' primer with a J-beta primer mix, a second PCR ran for roughly 7 to 12 cycles. TCRdb analysed the 5' RACE reads with MiXCR anew, one entry per CDR3 protein. Among around 1,900,000 distinct CDR3 sequences, roughly two fifths were seen once, and the ten largest hold about 23%.

The chain has TRBV20-1 and TRBJ2-1, with 7 bases that match TRBD2. The material sequenced was blood. This sequence was found in a human donor in good health. CDR3 amino acids: CSASRTSLEQFF. In nucleotides, the CDR3 is TGCAGTGCTAGCCGGACTAGTCTTGAGCAGTTCTTC.